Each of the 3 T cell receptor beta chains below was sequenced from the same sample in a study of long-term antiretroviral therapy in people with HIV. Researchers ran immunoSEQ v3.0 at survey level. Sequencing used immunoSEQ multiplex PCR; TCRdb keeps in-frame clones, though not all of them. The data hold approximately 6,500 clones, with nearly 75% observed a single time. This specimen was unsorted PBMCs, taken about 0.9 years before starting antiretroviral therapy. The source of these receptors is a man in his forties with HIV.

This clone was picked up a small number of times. CDR3 sequence: CASSSWPEDSPLHF. The CDR3 region has the DNA TGTGCCAGCAGCTCGTGGCCCGAGGATTCACCCCTCCACTTT. The chain joins TRBV7-9 to TRBJ1-6, with no clear D. The CDR3 is 14 residues long. Germline V gene sequence: CDR1 SEHNR, CDR2 FQNEAQ (reference sequence). V was pared by 4 bases and J by 8 bases, with 12 bases between.

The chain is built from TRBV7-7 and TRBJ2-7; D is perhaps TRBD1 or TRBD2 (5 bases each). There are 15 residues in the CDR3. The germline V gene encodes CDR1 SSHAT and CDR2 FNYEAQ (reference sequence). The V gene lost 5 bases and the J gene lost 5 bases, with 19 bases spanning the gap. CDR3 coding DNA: TGTGCCAGCAGCCCCGTGTCGGGGACGGTCCACGAGCAGTACTTC. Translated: CASSPVSGTVHEQYF. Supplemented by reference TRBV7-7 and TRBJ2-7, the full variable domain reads GAGVSQSPRYKVTKRGQDVTLRCDPISSHATLYWYQQALGQGPEFLTYFNYEAQPDKSGLPSDRFSAERPEGSISTLTIQRTEQRDSAMYRCASSPVSGTVHEQYFGPGTRLTVT.

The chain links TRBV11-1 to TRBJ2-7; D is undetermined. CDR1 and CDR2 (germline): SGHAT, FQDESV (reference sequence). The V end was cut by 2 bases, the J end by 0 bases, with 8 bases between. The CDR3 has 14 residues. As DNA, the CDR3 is TGTGCCAGCAGCTTAAGGGCCGGCTCCTACGAGCAGTACTTC. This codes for CASSLRAGSYEQYF.